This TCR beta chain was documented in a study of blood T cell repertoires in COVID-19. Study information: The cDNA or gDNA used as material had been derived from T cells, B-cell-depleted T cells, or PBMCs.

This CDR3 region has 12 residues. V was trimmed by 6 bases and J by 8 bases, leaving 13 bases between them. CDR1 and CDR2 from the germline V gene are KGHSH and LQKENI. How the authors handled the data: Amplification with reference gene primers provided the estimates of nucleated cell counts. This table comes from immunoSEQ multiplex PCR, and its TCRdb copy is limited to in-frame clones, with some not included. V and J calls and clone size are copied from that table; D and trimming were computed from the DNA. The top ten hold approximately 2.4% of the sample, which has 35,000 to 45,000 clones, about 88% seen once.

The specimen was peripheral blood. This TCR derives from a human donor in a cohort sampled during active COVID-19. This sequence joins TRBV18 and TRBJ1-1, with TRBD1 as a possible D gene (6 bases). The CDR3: CASSQDRTEAFF. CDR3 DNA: TGTGCCAGCTCCCAAGACAGGACGGAAGCTTTCTTT.